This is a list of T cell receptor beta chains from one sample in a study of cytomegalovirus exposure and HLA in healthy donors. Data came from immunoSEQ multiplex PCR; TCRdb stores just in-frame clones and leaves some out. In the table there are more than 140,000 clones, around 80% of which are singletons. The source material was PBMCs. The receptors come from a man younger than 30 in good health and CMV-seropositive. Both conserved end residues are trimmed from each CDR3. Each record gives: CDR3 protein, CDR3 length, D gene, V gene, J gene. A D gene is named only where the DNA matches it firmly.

CDR3: ASSQDFGGGRAF
length: 12
D: TRBD1
V: TRBV14
J: TRBJ1-1

CDR3: ASSQDASGQTQY
length: 12
D: TRBD2
V: TRBV4-1
J: TRBJ2-5

CDR3: ASSPRRVDNQPQH
length: 13
D: .
V: TRBV28
J: TRBJ1-5

CDR3: ASSLAVAGGSDTQY
length: 14
D: TRBD2
V: TRBV5-1
J: TRBJ2-3

CDR3: ASAGLAITDTQY
length: 12
D: TRBD2
V: TRBV19
J: TRBJ2-3

CDR3: ASNDRVGEQF
length: 10
D: TRBD1
V: TRBV2
J: TRBJ2-1

CDR3: ASSRGGTGPREQY
length: 13
D: .
V: TRBV7-3
J: TRBJ2-7

CDR3: ASSGYFGQGRGNEQF
length: 15
D: TRBD1
V: TRBV9
J: TRBJ2-1

CDR3: ASSPPGGETGQY
length: 12
D: TRBD2
V: TRBV18
J: TRBJ2-7

CDR3: ASSLEPGTPFGEQY
length: 14
D: .
V: TRBV5-5
J: TRBJ2-7

CDR3: ASSLNRASEQF
length: 11
D: .
V: TRBV28
J: TRBJ2-1

CDR3: ASSLAAGMVNAEAF
length: 14
D: .
V: TRBV9
J: TRBJ1-1

CDR3: AISEAGAGTDTQY
length: 13
D: TRBD2
V: TRBV10-3
J: TRBJ2-3

CDR3: ASSADMVSDQPQH
length: 13
D: .
V: TRBV6-5
J: TRBJ1-5

CDR3: ASRSRGANTGELF
length: 13
D: .
V: TRBV25-1
J: TRBJ2-2

CDR3: ASSENQGNQPQH
length: 12
D: .
V: TRBV10-1
J: TRBJ1-5

CDR3: ASSEYRQGDYEQY
length: 13
D: TRBD1
V: TRBV6-1
J: TRBJ2-7

CDR3: ASSYSTIQETQY
length: 12
D: .
V: TRBV6-5
J: .

CDR3: ASSPSWATNEKLF
length: 13
D: .
V: TRBV27
J: TRBJ1-4

CDR3: ASSPYRGPDTEAF
length: 13
D: TRBD1
V: TRBV9
J: TRBJ1-1

CDR3: ATSLALTYEQY
length: 11
D: .
V: TRBV15
J: TRBJ2-7

CDR3: ASSFPGGMNTEAF
length: 13
D: .
V: TRBV28
J: TRBJ1-1

CDR3: ASRGSRTGIHGYT
length: 13
D: .
V: TRBV6-5
J: TRBJ1-2

CDR3: ATSRTGDRATNEKLF
length: 15
D: TRBD1
V: TRBV15
J: TRBJ1-4

CDR3: ASSYSADRLEGYT
length: 13
D: .
V: TRBV6-5
J: TRBJ1-2

CDR3: ASSEAERKANYEQY
length: 14
D: .
V: TRBV6-1
J: TRBJ2-7

CDR3: ASSLGGRAGPYEQY
length: 14
D: TRBD2
V: TRBV5-4
J: TRBJ2-7

CDR3: AWSFPTGGRKLF
length: 12
D: TRBD1
V: TRBV30
J: TRBJ1-4

CDR3: ASSERDRGRRSTEAF
length: 15
D: TRBD1
V: TRBV5-1
J: TRBJ1-1

CDR3: ASSNRGGNQPQH
length: 12
D: TRBD1
V: TRBV28
J: TRBJ1-5

CDR3: ASSQVGGAQY
length: 10
D: .
V: TRBV4-1
J: TRBJ2-5

CDR3: AYILAKREGFEQF
length: 13
D: TRBD2
V: TRBV30
J: TRBJ2-1

CDR3: ASSLKRESSEQY
length: 12
D: .
V: TRBV7-8
J: TRBJ2-7

CDR3: ASSLWAGLAGPTKSSYEQY
length: 19
D: .
V: TRBV28
J: TRBJ2-7

CDR3: ASSVGADKNEQF
length: 12
D: .
V: TRBV9
J: TRBJ2-1

CDR3: AIRQGAPDTGELF
length: 13
D: TRBD1
V: TRBV6-1
J: TRBJ2-2

CDR3: ASSPTAAGVNTGELF
length: 15
D: TRBD2
V: TRBV5-1
J: TRBJ2-2

CDR3: ASSLGQGARPHEQF
length: 14
D: TRBD1
V: TRBV4-1
J: TRBJ2-1

CDR3: ASSLSSYGNEQF
length: 12
D: .
V: TRBV6-5
J: TRBJ2-1

CDR3: ASSVTGITQETQY
length: 13
D: .
V: TRBV7-9
J: TRBJ2-5

CDR3: ASSSTDSSYNEQF
length: 13
D: .
V: TRBV6-5
J: TRBJ2-1

CDR3: ASSAGTGGKTEAF
length: 13
D: TRBD1
V: TRBV6-1
J: TRBJ1-1

CDR3: ASSVGLAGGGDEQF
length: 14
D: TRBD2
V: TRBV9
J: TRBJ2-1

CDR3: ASRLSGTDTQY
length: 11
D: .
V: TRBV19
J: TRBJ2-3

CDR3: ASSLGGRETQY
length: 11
D: TRBD2
V: TRBV28
J: TRBJ2-5

CDR3: ASSLDARDEQY
length: 11
D: .
V: TRBV7-2
J: TRBJ2-7

CDR3: ASSQAHGQGDGQPQH
length: 15
D: TRBD1
V: TRBV4-1
J: TRBJ1-5

CDR3: ASSSRDGVHNPPLH
length: 14
D: .
V: TRBV6-6
J: TRBJ1-6

CDR3: ASSTQTSGRGSTDTQY
length: 16
D: TRBD2
V: TRBV7-7
J: TRBJ2-3

CDR3: ASKLGTASTDTQY
length: 13
D: TRBD1
V: TRBV19
J: TRBJ2-3

CDR3: ASSFDGRAGNEQY
length: 13
D: TRBD2
V: TRBV27
J: TRBJ2-7

CDR3: ATTDSSYEQY
length: 10
D: .
V: TRBV19
J: TRBJ2-7

CDR3: ASSQDGRGASEQY
length: 13
D: .
V: TRBV4-1
J: TRBJ2-7

CDR3: ASSERAGSSYEQY
length: 13
D: .
V: TRBV6-1
J: TRBJ2-7

CDR3: ASSLHAGEIGETQY
length: 14
D: .
V: TRBV7-6
J: TRBJ2-5

CDR3: ASSQSPDRATGNTIY
length: 15
D: TRBD1
V: TRBV23-1
J: TRBJ1-3

CDR3: ASSESERGDTDTQY
length: 14
D: TRBD2
V: TRBV10-1
J: TRBJ2-3

CDR3: ASSSYSGTAYGYT
length: 13
D: TRBD1
V: TRBV6-5
J: TRBJ1-2

CDR3: ASSLGTSGYNEQF
length: 13
D: TRBD2
V: TRBV18
J: TRBJ2-1

CDR3: ASSPLGQGLTYEQY
length: 14
D: TRBD1
V: TRBV18
J: TRBJ2-7